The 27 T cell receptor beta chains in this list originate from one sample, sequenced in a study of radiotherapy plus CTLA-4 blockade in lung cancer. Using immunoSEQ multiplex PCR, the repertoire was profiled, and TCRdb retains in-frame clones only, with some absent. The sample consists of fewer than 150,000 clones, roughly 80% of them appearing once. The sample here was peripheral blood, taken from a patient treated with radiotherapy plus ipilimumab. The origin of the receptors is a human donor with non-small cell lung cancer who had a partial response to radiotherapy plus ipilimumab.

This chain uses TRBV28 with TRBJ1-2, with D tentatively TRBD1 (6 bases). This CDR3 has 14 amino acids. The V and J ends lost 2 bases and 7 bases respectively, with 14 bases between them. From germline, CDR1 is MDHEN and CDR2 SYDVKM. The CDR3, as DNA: TGTGCCAGCAGTTTAAGTGGGGGGGCCGCTGGCTACACCTTC. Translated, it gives CASSLSGGAAGYTF.

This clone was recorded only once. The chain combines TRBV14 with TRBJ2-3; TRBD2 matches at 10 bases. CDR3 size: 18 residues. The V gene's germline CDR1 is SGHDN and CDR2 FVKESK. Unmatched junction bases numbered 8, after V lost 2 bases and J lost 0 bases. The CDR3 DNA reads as TGTGCCAGCAGCCAACCCTACAGCGGGAGGGCTAGCACAGATACGCAGTATTTT. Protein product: CASSQPYSGRASTDTQYF.

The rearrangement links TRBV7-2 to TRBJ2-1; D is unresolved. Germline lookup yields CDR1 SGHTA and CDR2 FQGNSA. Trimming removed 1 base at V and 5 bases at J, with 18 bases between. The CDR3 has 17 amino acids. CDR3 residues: CASSLGGQTRRHNEQFF. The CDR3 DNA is TGTGCCAGCAGCTTAGGAGGTCAAACGCGTCGTCACAATGAGCAGTTCTTC.

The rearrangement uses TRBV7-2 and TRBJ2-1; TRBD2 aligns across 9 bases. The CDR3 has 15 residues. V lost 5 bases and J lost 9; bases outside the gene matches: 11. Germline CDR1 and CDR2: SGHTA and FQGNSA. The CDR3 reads CASSPWASGKGEQFF. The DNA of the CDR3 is TGTGCCAGCAGCCCATGGGCTAGCGGGAAGGGTGAGCAGTTCTTC. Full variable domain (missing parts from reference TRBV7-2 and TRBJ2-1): GAGVSQSPSNKVTEKGKDVELRCDPISGHTALYWYRQSLGQGLEFLIYFQGNSAPDKSGLPSDRFSAERTGGSVSTLTIQRTQQEDSAVYLCASSPWASGKGEQFFGPGTRLTVL.

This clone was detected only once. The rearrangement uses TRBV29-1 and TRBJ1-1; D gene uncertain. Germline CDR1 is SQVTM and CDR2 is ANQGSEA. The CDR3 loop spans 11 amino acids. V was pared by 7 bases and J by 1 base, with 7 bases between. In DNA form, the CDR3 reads TGCAGCGCCGGGGAGAACACTGAAGCTTTCTTT. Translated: CSAGENTEAFF.

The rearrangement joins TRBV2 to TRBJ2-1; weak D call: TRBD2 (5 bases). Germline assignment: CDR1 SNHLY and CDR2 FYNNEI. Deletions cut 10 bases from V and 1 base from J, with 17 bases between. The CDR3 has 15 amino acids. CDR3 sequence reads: CATESTGGSYNEQFF. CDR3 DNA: TGTGCCACCGAGTCTACCGGAGGTTCCTACAATGAGCAGTTCTTC.

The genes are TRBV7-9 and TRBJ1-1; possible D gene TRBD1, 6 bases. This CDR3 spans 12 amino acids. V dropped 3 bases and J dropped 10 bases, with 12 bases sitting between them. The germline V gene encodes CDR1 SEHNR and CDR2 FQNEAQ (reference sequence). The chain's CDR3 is CASSFHRDRAFF. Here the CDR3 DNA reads TGTGCCAGCAGCTTCCACAGGGATAGAGCTTTCTTT.

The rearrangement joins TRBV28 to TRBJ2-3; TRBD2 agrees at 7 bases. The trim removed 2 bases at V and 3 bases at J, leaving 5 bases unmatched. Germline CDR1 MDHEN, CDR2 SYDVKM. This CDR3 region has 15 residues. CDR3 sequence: CASSLTAGGTDTQYF. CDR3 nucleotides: TGTGCCAGCAGTTTAACGGCCGGGGGGACAGATACGCAGTATTTT.

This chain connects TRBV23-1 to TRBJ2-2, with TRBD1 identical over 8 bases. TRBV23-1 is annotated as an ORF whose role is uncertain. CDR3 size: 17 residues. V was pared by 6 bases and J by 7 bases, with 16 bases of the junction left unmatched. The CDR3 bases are TGCGCCAGCAGCCCAGGGGGCGTAATATCGATTAGCGGGGAGCTGTTTTTT. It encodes CASSPGGVISISGELFF.

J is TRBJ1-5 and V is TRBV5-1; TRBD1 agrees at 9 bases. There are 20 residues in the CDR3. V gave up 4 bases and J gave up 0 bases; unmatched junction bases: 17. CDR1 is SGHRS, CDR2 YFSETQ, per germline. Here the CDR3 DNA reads TGCGCCAGCAGCCCCTTCAGGGGACAGGGAATAGGTGTTAGCAATCAGCCCCAGCATTTT. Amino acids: CASSPFRGQGIGVSNQPQHF.

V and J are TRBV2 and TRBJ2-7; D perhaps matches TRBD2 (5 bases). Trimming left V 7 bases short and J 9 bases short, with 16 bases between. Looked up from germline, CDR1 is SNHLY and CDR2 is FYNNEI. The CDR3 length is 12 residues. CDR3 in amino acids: CASILMWRTQYV. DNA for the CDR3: TGTGCCAGCATATTAATGTGGAGGACGCAGTACGTC.

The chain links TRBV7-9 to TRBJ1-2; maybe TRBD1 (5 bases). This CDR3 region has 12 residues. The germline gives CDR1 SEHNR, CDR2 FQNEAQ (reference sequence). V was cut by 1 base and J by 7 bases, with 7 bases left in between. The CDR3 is CASSLDQGGYTF. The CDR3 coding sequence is TGTGCCAGCAGCTTAGATCAGGGTGGCTACACCTTC.

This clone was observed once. The DNA of the CDR3 is TGTGCCAGCAGTGAAGGGAACAGGGGCGAGCAGTACGTC. It yields the protein CASSEGNRGEQYV. The V call is TRBV2, the J call TRBJ2-7; 7 bases match TRBD1. This CDR3 spans 13 amino acids. Per germline, CDR1 SNHLY and CDR2 FYNNEI. J gave up 6 bases and V 1 base, and 3 bases lay outside the gene matches.

The CDR3 spells CASSLTRANTEAFF. The CDR3 DNA follows: TGTGCCAGCTCCCTTACCAGGGCGAACACTGAAGCTTTCTTT. The gene calls are TRBV18 and TRBJ1-1; D perhaps matches TRBD1 (5 bases). With 6 bases removed from V and 1 base from J, the gap between germline ends came to 12 bases. Germline V gene data show CDR1 as KGHSH and CDR2 as LQKENI. The CDR3 has 14 residues.

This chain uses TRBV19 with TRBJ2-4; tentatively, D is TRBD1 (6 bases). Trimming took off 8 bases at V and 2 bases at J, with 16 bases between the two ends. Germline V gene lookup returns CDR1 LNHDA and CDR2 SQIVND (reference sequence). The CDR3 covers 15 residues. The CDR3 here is CASRSQGRTKNIQYF. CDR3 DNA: TGTGCCAGTCGTAGCCAGGGGAGAACCAAAAACATTCAGTACTTC.

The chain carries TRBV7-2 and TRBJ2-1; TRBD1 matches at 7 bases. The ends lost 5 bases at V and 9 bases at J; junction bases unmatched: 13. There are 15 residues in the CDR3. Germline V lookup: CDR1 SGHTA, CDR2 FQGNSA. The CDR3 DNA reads TGTGCCAGCAGCACTCAAGGGGGCACCTCGGCTGAGCAGTTCTTC. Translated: CASSTQGGTSAEQFF.

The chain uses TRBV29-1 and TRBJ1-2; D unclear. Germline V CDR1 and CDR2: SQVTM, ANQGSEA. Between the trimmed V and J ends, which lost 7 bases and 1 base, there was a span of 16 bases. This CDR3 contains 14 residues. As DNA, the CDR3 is TGCAGCGCCCAAAGGCCCGGAGTTAACTATGGCTACACCTTC. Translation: CSAQRPGVNYGYTF.

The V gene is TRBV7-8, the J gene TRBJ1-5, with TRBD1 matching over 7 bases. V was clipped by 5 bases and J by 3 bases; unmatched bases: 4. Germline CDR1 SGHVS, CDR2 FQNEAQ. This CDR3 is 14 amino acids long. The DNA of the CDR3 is TGTGCCAGCAGCCTGGGACAGAACAATCAGCCCCAGCATTTT. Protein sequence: CASSLGQNNQPQHF.

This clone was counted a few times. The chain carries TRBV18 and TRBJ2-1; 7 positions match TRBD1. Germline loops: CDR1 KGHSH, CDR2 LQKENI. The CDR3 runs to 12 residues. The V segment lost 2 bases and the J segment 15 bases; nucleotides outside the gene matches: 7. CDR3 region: CASSPGATGPFF. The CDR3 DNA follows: TGTGCCAGCTCACCAGGTGCGACAGGGCCGTTCTTC.

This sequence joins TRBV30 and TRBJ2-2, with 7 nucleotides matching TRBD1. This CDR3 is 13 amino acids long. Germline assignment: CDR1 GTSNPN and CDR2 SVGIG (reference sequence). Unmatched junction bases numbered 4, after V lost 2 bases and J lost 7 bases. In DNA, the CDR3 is TGTGCCTGGAGTAGGGGGCTAGGCGGGGAGCTGTTTTTT. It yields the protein CAWSRGLGGELFF.

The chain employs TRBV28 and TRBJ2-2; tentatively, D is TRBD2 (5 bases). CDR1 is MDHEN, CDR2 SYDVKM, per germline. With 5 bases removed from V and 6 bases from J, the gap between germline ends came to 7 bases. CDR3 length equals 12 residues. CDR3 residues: CASSGGAGELFF. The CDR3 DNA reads TGTGCCAGCAGTGGAGGCGCCGGGGAGCTGTTTTTT.

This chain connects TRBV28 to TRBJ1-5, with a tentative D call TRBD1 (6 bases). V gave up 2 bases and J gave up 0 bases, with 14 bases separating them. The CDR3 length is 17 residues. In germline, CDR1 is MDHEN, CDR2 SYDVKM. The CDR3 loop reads CASSLPTQGSSNQPQHF. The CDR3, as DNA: TGTGCCAGCAGTTTACCAACACAGGGCAGTAGCAATCAGCCCCAGCATTTT.

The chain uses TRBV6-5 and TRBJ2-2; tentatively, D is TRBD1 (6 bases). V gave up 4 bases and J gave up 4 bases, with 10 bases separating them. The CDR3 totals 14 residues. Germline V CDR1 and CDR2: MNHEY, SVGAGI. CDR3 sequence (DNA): TGTGCCAGCAGTTCGGACAGTACCACCGGGGAGCTGTTTTTT. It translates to CASSSDSTTGELFF.

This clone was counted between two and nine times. The CDR3, as DNA: TGTGCCAGCAGACCGATAGGGGCTAGCGACTCCTACGAGCAGTACTTC. It is translated as CASRPIGASDSYEQYF. The rearrangement uses TRBV28 and TRBJ2-7, with D tentatively TRBD2 (6 bases). The germline V gene has CDR1 MDHEN and CDR2 SYDVKM. This CDR3 comprises 16 residues. The germline V and J ends were trimmed by 6 bases and 0 bases, with 18 bases remaining between them.

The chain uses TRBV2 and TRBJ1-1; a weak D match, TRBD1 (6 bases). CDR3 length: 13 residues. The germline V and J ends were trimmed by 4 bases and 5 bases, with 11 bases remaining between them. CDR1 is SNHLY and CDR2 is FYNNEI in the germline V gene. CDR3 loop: CASSALRGTEAFF. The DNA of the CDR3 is TGTGCCAGCAGTGCCCTGAGGGGGACTGAAGCTTTCTTT.

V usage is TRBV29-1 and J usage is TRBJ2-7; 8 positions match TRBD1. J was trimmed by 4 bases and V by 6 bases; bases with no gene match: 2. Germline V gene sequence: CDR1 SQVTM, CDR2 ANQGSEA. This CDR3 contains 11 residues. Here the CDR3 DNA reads TGCAGCGTCGGGACAGGTTACGAGCAGTACTTC. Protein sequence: CSVGTGYEQYF.

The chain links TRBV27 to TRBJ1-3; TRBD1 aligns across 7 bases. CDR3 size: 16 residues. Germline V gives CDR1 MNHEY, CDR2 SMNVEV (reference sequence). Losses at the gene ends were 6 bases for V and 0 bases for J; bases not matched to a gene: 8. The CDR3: CASRPDRALSGNTIYF. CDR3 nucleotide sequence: TGTGCCAGCAGGCCCGACAGGGCGCTCTCTGGAAACACCATATATTTT.